Presented here are 17 T cell receptor beta chains from one specimen sequenced in a study of early T cells in non-severe SARS-CoV-2 infection. One entry per CDR3 protein results from TCRdb running MiXCR on the 5' RACE reads. The table records some 61,000 distinct CDR3 sequences, approximately 10% of them present only once. The input for sequencing was whole blood, taken at baseline. The receptors stem from an adult who was a healthcare worker with PCR-confirmed SARS-CoV-2 infection or an uninfected control (not recorded which).

The chain carries TRBV25-1 and TRBJ2-1; D possibly corresponds to TRBD2 (5 bases). Germline values: CDR1 MGHDK, CDR2 SYGVNS. The CDR3 sequence is 15 residues long. The V end was cut by 4 bases, the J end by 2 bases, with 12 bases between. The CDR3 bases are TGTGCCAGCAGTGCGGCGGGTAGGCCCTACAATGAGCAGTTCTTC. Its protein product is CASSAAGRPYNEQFF.

This clonotype was counted a few times. The J gene is TRBJ2-5, the V gene TRBV7-9; TRBD1 agrees at 8 bases. V lost 2 bases and J lost 5; bases outside the gene matches: 4. The V gene's germline CDR1 is SEHNR and CDR2 FQNEAQ (reference sequence). CDR3 length: 14 amino acids. CDR3 coding DNA: TGTGCCAGCAGCTTACAGGGGGCAAGGGAGACCCAGTACTTC. It translates to CASSLQGARETQYF.

This clonotype was detected only a few times. The chain has TRBV7-6 and TRBJ1-6, with TRBD1 matching 8 bases. The V segment lost 5 bases and the J segment 10 bases; nucleotides outside the gene matches: 7. The CDR3 loop spans 14 amino acids. Germline V gene sequence: CDR1 SGHVS, CDR2 FNYEAQ. The CDR3 reads CASSGQGLVSPLHF. CDR3 sequence (DNA): TGTGCCAGCAGCGGACAGGGATTAGTCTCACCCCTCCACTTT.

V is TRBV2 and J is TRBJ2-5, with a tentative D call TRBD1 (6 bases). Per germline, CDR1 SNHLY and CDR2 FYNNEI. The CDR3 is 12 amino acids. The V end was cut by 2 bases, the J end by 10 bases, with 11 bases between. The CDR3 spells CASSETQGHQYF. Written as DNA, the CDR3 is TGTGCCAGCAGTGAAACACAGGGCCACCAGTACTTC.

This clonotype came up a few times. This chain connects TRBV6-1 to TRBJ1-4; 7 bases are a match to TRBD1. The CDR3 sequence is 16 residues long. The germline gives CDR1 MNHNS, CDR2 SASEGT. Trimming removed 5 bases from V and 8 bases from J; junction bases left unmatched: 14. The CDR3 spells CASSRRDRDRGEKLFF. The DNA for the CDR3 is TGTGCCAGCAGTCGCCGAGACCGGGACAGAGGGGAAAAACTGTTTTTT.

At least ten counts were recorded for this clonotype. The chain links TRBV6-4 to TRBJ1-2, with no clear D. The V and J ends lost 0 bases and 6 bases respectively, with 17 bases between them. Germline V gene data show CDR1 as MRHNA and CDR2 as SNTAGT. The CDR3 is 16 residues long. The CDR3 sequence: CASSDSPPGRENGYTF. The CDR3 nucleotides are TGTGCCAGCAGTGACTCACCCCCGGGAAGGGAGAATGGCTACACCTTC.

The chain recombines TRBV6-5 with TRBJ1-6; D gene uncertain. The CDR3 totals 15 residues. The V gene lost 2 bases and the J gene lost 6 bases, with 11 bases spanning the gap. Germline assignment: CDR1 MNHEY and CDR2 SVGAGI. In DNA, the CDR3 is TGTGCCAGCAGTTACGAAGAGGCCTTTAATTCACCCCTCCACTTT. It translates to CASSYEEAFNSPLHF.

The J gene is TRBJ1-1, the V gene TRBV6-5; a possible D gene is TRBD1 (5 bases). The CDR3 sequence is 14 residues long. Germline V gives CDR1 MNHEY, CDR2 SVGAGI. V dropped 5 bases and J dropped 3 bases, with 13 bases sitting between them. As DNA, the CDR3 is TGTGCCAGCAGTGAGGACATCCCGTACACTGAAGCTTTCTTT. Protein sequence: CASSEDIPYTEAFF.

This clonotype was recorded many times. This CDR3 reads CASSREAVGEKLFF. The DNA of the CDR3 is TGTGCCAGCAGCAGGGAAGCAGTCGGGGAAAAACTGTTTTTT. The chain employs TRBV7-9 and TRBJ1-4; D is unclear. This CDR3 has 14 residues. Trimming took 5 bases from V and 8 from J, leaving 15 bases between them. CDR1 SEHNR and CDR2 FQNEAQ come from the germline V gene (reference sequence).

V usage is TRBV7-8 and J usage is TRBJ2-7; D ambiguous. Trimming pared 5 bases from V and 3 bases from J, leaving 11 bases between. CDR1 is SGHVS and CDR2 is FQNEAQ in the germline V gene. The CDR3 contains 13 residues. The CDR3: CASSPKIYYEQYF. CDR3 DNA sequence: TGTGCCAGCAGCCCAAAAATTTACTACGAGCAGTACTTC.

This clonotype was recorded many times. V usage is TRBV7-9 and J usage is TRBJ2-6, with D maybe TRBD2 (5 bases). V was clipped by 5 bases and J by 3 bases, with 14 bases between them. Germline V gene lookup returns CDR1 SEHNR and CDR2 FQNEAQ (reference sequence). The CDR3 length is 16 residues. The CDR3 reads CASSQEEGFGANVLTF. The CDR3 DNA sequence: TGTGCCAGCAGCCAGGAAGAGGGTTTTGGGGCCAACGTCCTGACTTTC.

This clonotype came up a few times. The chain recombines TRBV29-1 with TRBJ2-7; D not certain. Germline CDR1 is SQVTM and CDR2 is ANQGSEA. Trimming took 2 bases from V and 0 from J, leaving 11 bases between them. This CDR3 has 14 residues. The CDR3 loop is CSVEWTASSYEQYF. The CDR3 DNA reads as TGCAGCGTTGAATGGACGGCGAGCTCCTACGAGCAGTACTTC.

This clonotype showed up many times. The chain recombines TRBV7-9 with TRBJ2-7; unclear D gene. This CDR3 is built from 14 residues. Germline CDR1 and CDR2: SEHNR and FQNEAQ (reference sequence). Trimming took 3 bases from V and 4 from J, leaving 13 bases between them. The CDR3 here is CASSFWQLVYEQYF. The CDR3 nucleotides read TGTGCCAGCAGCTTCTGGCAGCTGGTATACGAGCAGTACTTC.

This clonotype was detected a few times. CDR3 loop: CASSQEAGFMNTEAFF. The CDR3 DNA sequence: TGTGCCAGCAGCCAAGAGGCAGGATTTATGAACACTGAAGCTTTCTTT. This chain joins TRBV4-2 and TRBJ1-1; D remains ambiguous. The V end lost 0 bases, the J end lost 0 bases, and 11 bases lay between the germline ends. The CDR3 has 16 residues. Germline CDR1 and CDR2: LGHNA and YNFKEQ.

In this sample, this clonotype turned up a few times. The chain combines TRBV5-1 with TRBJ2-7; either TRBD1 or TRBD2 may fit D (5 bases each). The CDR3 runs 14 residues. Trimming shortened V by 0 bases and J by 3 bases, and 10 bases separated the two germline ends. Germline lookup yields CDR1 SGHRS and CDR2 YFSETQ. The CDR3 DNA sequence: TGCGCCAGCAGCTTGGCGGGGACCTTCTACGAGCAGTACTTC. It yields the protein CASSLAGTFYEQYF.

The sample holds many counts of this clonotype. J is TRBJ1-3 and V is TRBV20-1, with D unclear. Trimming removed 3 bases at V and 0 bases at J, with 9 bases between. The CDR3 is 14 amino acids. The germline gives CDR1 DFQATT, CDR2 SNEGSKA (reference sequence). DNA for the CDR3: TGCAGTGCTAGGGCACAGAGCTCTGGAAACACCATATATTTT. Its translation: CSARAQSSGNTIYF.

This clonotype has ten or more counts. This rearrangement joins TRBV19 to TRBJ2-3; 10 bases fit TRBD1. V was clipped by 5 bases and J by 3 bases; unmatched bases: 5. Germline V gives CDR1 LNHDA, CDR2 SQIVND (reference sequence). CDR3 length: 15 residues. Here the CDR3 DNA reads TGTGCCAGTAGTTCCAGACAGGGGGCGACAGATACGCAGTATTTT. Protein sequence: CASSSRQGATDTQYF.